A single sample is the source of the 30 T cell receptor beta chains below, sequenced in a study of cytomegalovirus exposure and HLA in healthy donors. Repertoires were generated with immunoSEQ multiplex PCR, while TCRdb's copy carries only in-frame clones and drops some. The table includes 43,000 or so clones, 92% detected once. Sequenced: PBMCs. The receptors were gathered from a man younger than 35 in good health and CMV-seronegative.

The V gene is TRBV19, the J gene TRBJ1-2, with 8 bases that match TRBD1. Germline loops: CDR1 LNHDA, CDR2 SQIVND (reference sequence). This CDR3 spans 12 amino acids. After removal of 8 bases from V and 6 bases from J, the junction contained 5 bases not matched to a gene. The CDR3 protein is CASRTGSHGYTF. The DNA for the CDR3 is TGTGCCAGTCGGACAGGGAGCCATGGCTACACCTTC.

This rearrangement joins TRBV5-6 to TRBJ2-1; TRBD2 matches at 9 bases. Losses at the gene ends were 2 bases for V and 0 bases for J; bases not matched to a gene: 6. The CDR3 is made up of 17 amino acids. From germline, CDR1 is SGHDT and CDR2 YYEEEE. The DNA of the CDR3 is TGTGCCAGCAGCTTTAGCGGGGGTCTCCTCTCCTACAATGAGCAGTTCTTC. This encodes CASSFSGGLLSYNEQFF.

This CDR3 reads CASSNRGGGELFF. CDR3 in DNA: TGTGCCAGCAGTAACAGGGGCGGCGGGGAGCTGTTTTTT. The chain recombines TRBV6-4 with TRBJ2-2; 7 positions match TRBD1. In germline, CDR1 is MRHNA, CDR2 SNTAGT. V was clipped by 5 bases and J by 7 bases; unmatched bases: 4. The length of the CDR3 is 13 residues.

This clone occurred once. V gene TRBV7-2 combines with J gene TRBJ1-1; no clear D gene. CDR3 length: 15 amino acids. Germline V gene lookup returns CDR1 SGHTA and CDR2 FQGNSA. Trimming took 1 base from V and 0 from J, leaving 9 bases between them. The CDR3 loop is CASSLDGKMNTEAFF. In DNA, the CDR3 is TGTGCCAGCAGCTTAGACGGGAAAATGAACACTGAAGCTTTCTTT.

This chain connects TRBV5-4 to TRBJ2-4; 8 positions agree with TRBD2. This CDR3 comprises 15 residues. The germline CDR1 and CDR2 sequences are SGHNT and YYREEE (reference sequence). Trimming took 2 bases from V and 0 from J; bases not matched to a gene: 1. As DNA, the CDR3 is TGTGCCAGCAGCTTAGCGGGAGTAGCCAAAAACATTCAGTACTTC. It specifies CASSLAGVAKNIQYF.

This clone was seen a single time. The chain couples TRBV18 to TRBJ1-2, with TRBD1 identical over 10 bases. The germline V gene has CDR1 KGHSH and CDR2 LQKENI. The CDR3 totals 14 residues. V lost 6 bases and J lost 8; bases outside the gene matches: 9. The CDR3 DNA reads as TGTGCCAGCTCTCCGGGACAGGGGCTCAACGGCTACACCTTC. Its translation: CASSPGQGLNGYTF.

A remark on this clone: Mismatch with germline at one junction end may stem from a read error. CDR3 protein: CASSLAADVKTQYF. The DNA of the CDR3 is TGTGCTAGCAGCTTAGCGGCGGATGTGAAGACCCAGTACTTC. The chain has TRBV7-7 and TRBJ2-5; tentatively, D is TRBD2 (6 bases). Germline CDR1 is SSHAT and CDR2 is FNYEAQ (reference sequence). CDR3 length: 14 residues.

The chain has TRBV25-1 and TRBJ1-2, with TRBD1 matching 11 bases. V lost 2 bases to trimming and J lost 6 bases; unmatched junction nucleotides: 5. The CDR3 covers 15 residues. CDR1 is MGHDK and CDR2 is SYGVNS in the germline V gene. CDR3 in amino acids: CASSEKWTGGDGYTF. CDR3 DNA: TGTGCCAGCAGTGAAAAGTGGACAGGGGGCGATGGCTACACCTTC.

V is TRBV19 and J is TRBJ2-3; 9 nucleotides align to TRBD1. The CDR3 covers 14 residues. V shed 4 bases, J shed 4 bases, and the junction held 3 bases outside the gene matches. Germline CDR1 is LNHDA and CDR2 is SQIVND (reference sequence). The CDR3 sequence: CASSRGQGADTQYF. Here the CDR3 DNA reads TGTGCCAGTAGTAGGGGACAGGGAGCAGATACGCAGTATTTT.

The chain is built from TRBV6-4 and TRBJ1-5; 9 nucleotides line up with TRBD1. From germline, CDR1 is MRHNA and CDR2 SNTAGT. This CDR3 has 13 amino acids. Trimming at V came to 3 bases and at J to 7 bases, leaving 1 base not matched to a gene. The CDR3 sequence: CASSEDRGQPQHF. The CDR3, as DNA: TGTGCCAGCAGTGAGGACAGGGGCCAGCCCCAGCATTTT.

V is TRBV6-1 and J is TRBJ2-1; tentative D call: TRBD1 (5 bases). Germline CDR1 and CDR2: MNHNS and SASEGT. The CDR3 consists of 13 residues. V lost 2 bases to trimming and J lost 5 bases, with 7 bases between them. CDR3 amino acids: CASSEQGNNEQFF. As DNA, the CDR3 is TGTGCCAGCAGTGAACAGGGAAACAATGAGCAGTTCTTC.

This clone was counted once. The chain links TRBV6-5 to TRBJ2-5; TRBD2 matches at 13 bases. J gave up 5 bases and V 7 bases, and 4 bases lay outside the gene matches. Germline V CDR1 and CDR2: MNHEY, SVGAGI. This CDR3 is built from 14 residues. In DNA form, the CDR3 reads TGTGCCAGCAACGGACTAGCGGGAGTCGAGACCCAGTACTTC. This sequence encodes CASNGLAGVETQYF.

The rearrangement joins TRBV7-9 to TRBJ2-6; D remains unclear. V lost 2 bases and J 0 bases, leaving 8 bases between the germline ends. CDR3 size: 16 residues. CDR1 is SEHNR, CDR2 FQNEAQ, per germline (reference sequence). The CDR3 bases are TGTGCCAGCAGCTTAATCCCTTTCTCTGGGGCCAACGTCCTGACTTTC. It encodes CASSLIPFSGANVLTF.

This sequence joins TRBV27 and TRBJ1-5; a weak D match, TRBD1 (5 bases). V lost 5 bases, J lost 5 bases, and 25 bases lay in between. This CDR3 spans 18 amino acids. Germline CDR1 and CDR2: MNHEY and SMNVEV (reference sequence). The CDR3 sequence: CASSASRVRPVRDQPQHF. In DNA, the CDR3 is TGTGCCAGCAGTGCCTCCAGGGTTAGGCCTGTTCGCGATCAGCCCCAGCATTTT.

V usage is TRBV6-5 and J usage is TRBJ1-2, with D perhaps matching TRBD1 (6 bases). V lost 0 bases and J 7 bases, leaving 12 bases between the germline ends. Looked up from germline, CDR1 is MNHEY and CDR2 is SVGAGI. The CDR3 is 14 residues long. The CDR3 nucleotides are TGTGCCAGCAGTTACTCGACAGGCCGAGTTGGCTACACCTTC. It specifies CASSYSTGRVGYTF.

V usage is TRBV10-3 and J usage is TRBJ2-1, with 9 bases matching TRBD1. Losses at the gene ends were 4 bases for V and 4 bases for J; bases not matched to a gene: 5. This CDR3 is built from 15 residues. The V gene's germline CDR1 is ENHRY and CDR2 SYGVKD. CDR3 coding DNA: TGTGCCATCAGTGGAGACAGGGGGGCTTACAATGAGCAGTTCTTC. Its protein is CAISGDRGAYNEQFF.

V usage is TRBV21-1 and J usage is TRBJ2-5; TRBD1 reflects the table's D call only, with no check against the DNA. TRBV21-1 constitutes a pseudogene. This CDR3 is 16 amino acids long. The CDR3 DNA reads TGTGCCAGCAGCCCGTGCGGGACAGGACCCCAAGAGACCCAGTACTTC. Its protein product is CASSPCGTGPQETQYF.

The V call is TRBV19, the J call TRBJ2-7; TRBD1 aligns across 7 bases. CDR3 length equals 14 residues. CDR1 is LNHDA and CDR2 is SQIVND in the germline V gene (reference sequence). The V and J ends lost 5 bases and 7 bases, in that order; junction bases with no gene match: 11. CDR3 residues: CASSPSTGFGEQYF. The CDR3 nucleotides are TGTGCCAGTAGTCCGTCGACAGGGTTCGGGGAGCAGTACTTC. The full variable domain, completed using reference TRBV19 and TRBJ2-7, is DGGITQSPKYLFRKEGQNVTLSCEQNLNHDAMYWYRQDPGQGLRLIYYSQIVNDFQKGDIAEGYSVSREKKESFPLTVTSAQKNPTAFYLCASSPSTGFGEQYFGPGTRLTVT.

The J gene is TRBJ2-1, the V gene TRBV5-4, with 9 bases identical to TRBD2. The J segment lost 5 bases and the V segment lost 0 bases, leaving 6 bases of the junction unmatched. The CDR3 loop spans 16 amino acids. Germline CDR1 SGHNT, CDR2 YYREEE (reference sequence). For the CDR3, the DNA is TGTGCCAGCAGCTTGGTCGAGCGGGGGGACCACAATGAGCAGTTCTTC. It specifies CASSLVERGDHNEQFF.

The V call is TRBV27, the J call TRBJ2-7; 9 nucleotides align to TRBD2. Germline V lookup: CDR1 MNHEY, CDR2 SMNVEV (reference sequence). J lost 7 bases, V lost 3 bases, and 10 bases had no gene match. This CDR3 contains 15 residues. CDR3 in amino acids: CASSFLNLAGSEQYF. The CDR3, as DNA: TGTGCCAGCAGTTTCTTGAATCTAGCGGGGAGTGAGCAGTACTTC.

This chain's CDR3 is CSVGGSNYGYTF. DNA for the CDR3: TGCAGCGTTGGAGGCAGTAACTATGGCTACACCTTC. J is TRBJ1-2 and V is TRBV29-1; D gene ambiguous. The CDR3 runs to 12 residues. CDR1 and CDR2 (germline): SQVTM, ANQGSEA. The V end was cut by 4 bases, the J end by 1 base, with 7 bases between.

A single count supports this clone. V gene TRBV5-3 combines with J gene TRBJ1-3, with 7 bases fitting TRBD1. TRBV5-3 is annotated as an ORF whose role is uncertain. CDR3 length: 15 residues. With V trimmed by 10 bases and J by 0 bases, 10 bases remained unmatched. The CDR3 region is CAAVDRCCSGNTIYF. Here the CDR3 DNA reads TGTGCCGCGGTGGACAGGTGCTGCTCTGGAAACACCATATATTTT.

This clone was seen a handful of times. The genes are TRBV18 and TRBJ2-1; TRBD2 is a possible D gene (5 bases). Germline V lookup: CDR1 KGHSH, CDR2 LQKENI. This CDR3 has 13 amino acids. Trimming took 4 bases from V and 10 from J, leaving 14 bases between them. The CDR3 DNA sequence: TGTGCCAGCTCACTACTTAACGGGGAAGAGCAGTTCTTC. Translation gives CASSLLNGEEQFF. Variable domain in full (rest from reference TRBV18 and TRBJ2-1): NAGVMQNPRHLVRRRGQEARLRCSPMKGHSHVYWYRQLPEEGLKFMVYLQKENIIDESGMPKERFSAEFPKEGPSILRIQQVVRGDSAAYFCASSLLNGEEQFFGPGTRLTVL.

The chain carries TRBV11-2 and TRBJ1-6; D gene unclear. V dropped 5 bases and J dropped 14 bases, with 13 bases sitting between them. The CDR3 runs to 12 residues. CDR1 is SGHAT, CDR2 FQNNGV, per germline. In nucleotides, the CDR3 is TGTGCCAGCAGCACAGCATCGGTGGCCCTCCACTTT. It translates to CASSTASVALHF.

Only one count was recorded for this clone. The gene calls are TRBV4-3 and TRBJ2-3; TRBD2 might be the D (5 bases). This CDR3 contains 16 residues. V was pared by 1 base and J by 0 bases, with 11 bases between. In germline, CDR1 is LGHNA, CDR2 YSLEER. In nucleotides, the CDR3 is TGCGCCAGCAGCCAAGTTATGAGGACTAGCACAGATACGCAGTATTTT. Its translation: CASSQVMRTSTDTQYF.

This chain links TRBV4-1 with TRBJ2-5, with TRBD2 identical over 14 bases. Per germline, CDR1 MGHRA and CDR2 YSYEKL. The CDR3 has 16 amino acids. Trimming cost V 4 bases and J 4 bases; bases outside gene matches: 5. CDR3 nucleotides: TGCGCCAGCAGCCCTAGACTAGCGGGAGGGCCAGAGACCCAGTACTTC. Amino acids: CASSPRLAGGPETQYF.

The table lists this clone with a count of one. The CDR3 DNA reads TGTGCTAGCGGAGCGGGGGCGATAGCGACCCAGTACTTC. It is translated as CASGAGAIATQYF. The chain uses TRBV7-7 and TRBJ2-5; 8 bases line up with TRBD2. This CDR3 is 13 amino acids long. Germline assignment: CDR1 SSHAT and CDR2 FNYEAQ (reference sequence).

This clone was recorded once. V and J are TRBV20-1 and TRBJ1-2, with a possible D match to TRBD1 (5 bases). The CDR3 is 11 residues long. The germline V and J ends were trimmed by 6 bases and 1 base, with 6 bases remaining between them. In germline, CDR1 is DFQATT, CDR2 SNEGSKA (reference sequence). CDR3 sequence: CSAQGNYGYTF. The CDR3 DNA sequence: TGCAGTGCCCAGGGTAACTATGGCTACACCTTC.

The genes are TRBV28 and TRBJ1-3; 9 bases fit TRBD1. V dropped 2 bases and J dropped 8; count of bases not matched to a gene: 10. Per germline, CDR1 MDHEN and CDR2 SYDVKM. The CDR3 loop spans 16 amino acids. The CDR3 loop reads CASSLGEPGQGYTIYF. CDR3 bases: TGTGCCAGCAGTTTAGGAGAACCGGGACAGGGCTACACCATATATTTT.

This chain's CDR3 is CASSPEQGRGTF. The DNA for the CDR3 is TGTGCCAGCTCACCGGAGCAGGGGAGGGGCACCTTC. This chain uses TRBV18 with TRBJ1-2; maybe TRBD1 (6 bases). Germline lookup yields CDR1 KGHSH and CDR2 LQKENI. V was shortened by 3 bases and J by 13 bases, with 15 bases between the two germline ends. The CDR3 loop spans 12 amino acids.